These T cell receptor beta chains were read from a single sample in a study of T cells in Graves' hyperthyroidism and ophthalmopathy. MiXCR, run by TCRdb on the multiplex PCR reads, gives a single entry per CDR3 protein. The profile shows hundreds of thousands of distinct CDR3 sequences, approximately 15% of them singletons. The source material was blood. These receptors originate from a woman aged 25-40 years with Graves' hyperthyroidism that later progressed to Graves' ophthalmopathy. Each CDR3 is given with its conserved first and last residue. The D gene is left open where the match is weak. Some rows have no size entry. The others give once, few or many, or a class for an expanded clone.

abundance | d_gene | j_gene | v_gene | CDR3aa | CDR3nt
few | TRBD2 | TRBJ2-2 | TRBV11-3 | CASSGPTSATGELFF | TGTGCCAGCAGCGGCCCTACTAGCGCCACCGGGGAGCTGTTTTTT
NA | TRBD2 | TRBJ2-7 | TRBV14 | CASSQGLAGYYEQYF | TGTGCCAGCAGCCAGGGCTTAGCGGGCTACTACGAGCAGTACTTC
many | NA | TRBJ2-3 | TRBV7-2 | CASSLSPARERGITDTQYF | TGTGCCAGCAGCTTAAGCCCTGCCAGGGAACGGGGAATCACAGATACGCAGTATTTT
NA | NA | TRBJ2-6 | TRBV19 | CASTGGAGAIGGANVLTF | TGTGCCAGTACAGGTGGAGCAGGGGCGATCGGTGGGGCCAACGTCCTGACTTTC
many | TRBD2 | TRBJ2-1 | TRBV28 | CASSYGAGTYNEQFF | TGTGCCAGCAGTTACGGAGCGGGAACCTACAATGAGCAGTTCTTC
many | TRBD2 | TRBJ2-5 | TRBV24-1 | CATSDPAGGDTQETQYF | TGTGCCACCAGTGACCCTGCCGGGGGGGATACACAAGAGACCCAGTACTTC
NA | NA | TRBJ1-5 | TRBV6-2/TRBV6-3 | CASRGLLDQPQHF | TGTGCCAGCAGGGGCCTGCTGGATCAGCCCCAGCATTTT
many | TRBD2 | TRBJ2-2 | TRBV27 | CASSPWTSGDTGELFF | TGTGCCAGCAGTCCCTGGACTAGCGGAGACACCGGGGAGCTGTTTTTT
few | TRBD2 | TRBJ2-1 | TRBV18 | CASSPPRTSGTSWRFNEQFF | TGTGCCAGCTCACCACCGAGGACTAGCGGGACTTCATGGAGGTTCAATGAGCAGTTCTTC
NA | NA | TRBJ2-7 | TRBV4-2 | CASSQGSTSEQYF | TGTGCCAGCAGCCAAGGGTCCACGTCCGAGCAGTACTTC
NA | NA | TRBJ1-1 | TRBV20-1 | CSALGQRLAEAFF | TGCAGTGCGTTAGGACAGAGGTTGGCTGAAGCTTTCTTT
many | NA | TRBJ1-6 | TRBV5-4 | CASSLDGRNSPLHF | TGTGCCAGCAGCTTGGATGGACGCAATTCACCCCTCCACTTT
many | NA | TRBJ1-2 | TRBV7-2 | CASSLSRRGGNGYTF | TGTGCCAGCAGCTTGAGCCGACGGGGGGGGAATGGCTACACCTTC
many | NA | TRBJ1-6 | TRBV19 | CASNRNNSPLHF | TGTGCCAGTAACAGGAATAATTCACCCCTCCACTTT
NA | NA | TRBJ2-7 | TRBV20-1 | CSASTLGRGSNEQYF | TGCAGTGCTAGCACCCTTGGGCGGGGATCGAACGAGCAGTACTTC